These T cell receptor beta chains were read from a single sample in a study of blood T cell repertoires in COVID-19. Profiling relied on immunoSEQ multiplex PCR, and the TCRdb table lists in-frame clones only, not all of them. Counted here are about 80,000 clones, more than 70% occurring once; the ten biggest clones make up approximately 6.8%. The source material was peripheral blood. Receptor source: a woman older than 75 with acute or convalescent COVID-19. Each CDR3 is given with its conserved first and last residue.

CDR3 protein | J gene | V gene
CATSKENRPAVYGYTF | TRBJ1-2 | TRBV15
CASSGQAGGDTEAFF | TRBJ1-1 | TRBV7-2
CASSSTGVSPLHF | TRBJ1-6 | TRBV7-9
CAWGRGEKSNQPQHF | TRBJ1-5 | TRBV30
CASSRGGQGADGYTF | TRBJ1-2 | TRBV4-3
CASRLLAGSSYEQYF | TRBJ2-7 | TRBV5-1
CASSTPTSPLHF | TRBJ1-6 | TRBV12-3/TRBV12-4
CASSYSGTGVGEKLFF | TRBJ1-4 | TRBV6-5
CASKGVSGAETQYF | TRBJ2-5 | TRBV2
CASSFPSGFDDEQFF | TRBJ2-1 | TRBV5-1